Presented here are 26 T cell receptor beta chains from one specimen sequenced in a study of shared clonotypes between healthy human individuals (dated by TCRdb to 2020 to 2022). Preparation of the library involved the immunoSEQ multiplex PCR assay. TCRdb obtained this table from immuneACCESS and retained in-frame rearrangements with V and J assigned. These tables miss some clones; where compared with another copy, unresolved V genes account for less than half of the shortfall, and the remainder is unexplained. The sample yields around 320,000 clones; roughly 87% were counted once. The ten largest clones represent 15% to 20% of the sample. The sequenced material came from memory CD8+ T cells sorted from blood. The meaning of the sample's cell subset or site label: CD45RO+ cells pooled with CCR7-negative TemRA cells. Receptors originate from a man aged 18 to 29 in good health.

The V gene is TRBV5-6, the J gene TRBJ2-7; 10 bases map to TRBD2. Per germline, CDR1 SGHDT and CDR2 YYEEEE. The CDR3 sequence is 15 residues long. The V and J ends lost 0 bases and 4 bases, in that order; junction bases with no gene match: 4. The CDR3 is CASSLARTSGYEQYF. CDR3 DNA: TGTGCCAGCAGCTTGGCGAGGACTAGCGGATACGAGCAGTACTTC.

The CDR3 sequence: CASSQDILRGRVALDEQYF. In DNA form, the CDR3 reads TGCGCCAGCAGCCAAGATATCCTTCGCGGCAGGGTGGCTCTGGACGAGCAGTACTTC. The rearrangement uses TRBV4-1 and TRBJ2-7; TRBD1 is a possible D gene (5 bases). The V end was cut by 0 bases, the J end by 5 bases, with 26 bases between. The CDR3 runs to 19 residues. Germline V CDR1 and CDR2: MGHRA, YSYEKL.

This rearrangement joins TRBV29-1 to TRBJ2-1, with D perhaps matching TRBD2 (7 bases). Trimming removed 1 base at V and 9 bases at J, with 16 bases between. The CDR3 spans 14 residues. The V gene's germline CDR1 is SQVTM and CDR2 ANQGSEA. The CDR3 is CSVEVGGAVGEQFF. For the CDR3, the DNA is TGCAGCGTTGAAGTGGGGGGGGCCGTGGGTGAGCAGTTCTTC.

The rearrangement links TRBV7-2 to TRBJ2-5; 10 bases align to TRBD2. The CDR3 is made up of 17 amino acids. Trimming at V came to 5 bases and at J to 6 bases, leaving 15 bases not matched to a gene. The germline gives CDR1 SGHTA, CDR2 FQGNSA. CDR3 residues: CASSSLLLAGVLKTQYF. DNA of the CDR3: TGTGCCAGCAGCAGCTTGCTTCTAGCGGGAGTTCTAAAGACCCAGTACTTC.

The chain carries TRBV5-6 and TRBJ1-4, with 10 bases matching TRBD1. The CDR3 runs 17 residues. Germline CDR1 reads SGHDT; CDR2 reads YYEEEE. The V segment lost 6 bases and the J segment 6 bases; nucleotides outside the gene matches: 14. The CDR3 DNA is TGTGCCAGCAACCCCTCGACAGGGGGCGAACGGGATGAAAAACTGTTTTTT. This translates into CASNPSTGGERDEKLFF.

The chain uses TRBV7-9 and TRBJ2-5; D not resolved. The CDR3 totals 13 residues. Germline CDR1 and CDR2: SEHNR and FQNEAQ (reference sequence). Trimming pared 2 bases from V and 5 bases from J, leaving 9 bases between. The DNA of the CDR3 is TGTGCCAGCAGCTTATTATCCGGGGAGACCCAGTACTTC. Protein: CASSLLSGETQYF.

This chain connects TRBV4-1 to TRBJ2-5, with 12 bases aligning to TRBD2. The germline gives CDR1 MGHRA, CDR2 YSYEKL. The J segment lost 2 bases and the V segment lost 4 bases, leaving 11 bases of the junction unmatched. The CDR3 runs to 18 residues. CDR3 nucleotides: TGCGCCAGCAGCCTACGACTAGCGGGAGAGTGGGTACAAGAGACCCAGTACTTC. Translating it yields CASSLRLAGEWVQETQYF.

The V call is TRBV28, the J call TRBJ1-1; D is undetermined. V dropped 7 bases and J dropped 4 bases, with 10 bases sitting between them. This CDR3 is 12 amino acids long. Germline V gene lookup returns CDR1 MDHEN and CDR2 SYDVKM. CDR3 DNA: TGTGCCAGCACCACAGAGACCACTGAAGCTTTCTTT. It specifies CASTTETTEAFF.

This clone was counted ten times or more. The V and J genes are TRBV7-9 and TRBJ2-7, with TRBD2 as a possible D gene (6 bases). The CDR3 sequence is 14 residues long. V was shortened by 2 bases and J by 7 bases, with 15 bases between the two germline ends. The germline CDR1 and CDR2 sequences are SEHNR and FQNEAQ (reference sequence). The CDR3 bases are TGTGCCAGCAGCTTAATCGTGTCCGCGGGAGAGCAGTACTTC. Protein product: CASSLIVSAGEQYF.

Regarding this clone: This CDR3 is also generated by other DNA sequences in the sample. The CDR3 loop is CSVETATYEQYF. CDR3 bases: TGCAGCGTTGAGACAGCCACCTACGAGCAGTACTTC. The rearrangement joins TRBV29-1 to TRBJ2-7, with D possibly being TRBD1 (5 bases). Germline V gene data show CDR1 as SQVTM and CDR2 as ANQGSEA. This CDR3 is built from 12 residues. V was trimmed by 3 bases and J by 2 bases, leaving 8 bases between them.

This CDR3 reads CASLAGAKNIQYF. Here the CDR3 DNA reads TGTGCCAGCTTAGCGGGAGCCAAAAACATTCAGTACTTC. The genes are TRBV2 and TRBJ2-4, with 7 positions matching TRBD2. This CDR3 has 13 amino acids. V gave up 8 bases and J gave up 0 bases; unmatched junction bases: 1. The germline CDR1 and CDR2 sequences are SNHLY and FYNNEI.

The gene calls are TRBV6-6 and TRBJ1-5, with D unclear. The CDR3 is made up of 14 amino acids. V lost 0 bases and J lost 2, with 5 bases in between. Per germline, CDR1 MNHNY and CDR2 SVGAGI (reference sequence). The chain's CDR3 is CASSYSEGNQPQHF. Written as DNA, the CDR3 is TGTGCCAGCAGTTACTCGGAGGGCAATCAGCCCCAGCATTTT.

DNA for the CDR3: TGTGCCAGCAGTGAGAGAGAACGGGGGACTTACGAGCAGTACTTC. Translated: CASSERERGTYEQYF. V is TRBV25-1 and J is TRBJ2-7; possible D gene TRBD2, 6 bases. The germline V and J ends were trimmed by 3 bases and 4 bases, with 16 bases remaining between them. Germline-derived CDR1 and CDR2 are MGHDK and SYGVNS. The CDR3 has 15 residues.

The chain couples TRBV23-1 to TRBJ2-7; 8 nucleotides agree with TRBD2. TRBV23-1 belongs to the ORF category, with a function that is uncertain. This CDR3 has 14 amino acids. The V and J ends lost 2 bases and 3 bases, in that order; junction bases with no gene match: 3. The CDR3 spells CASSQPSGYYEQYF. The CDR3 nucleotides are TGCGCCAGCAGTCAACCTAGCGGGTACTACGAGCAGTACTTC.

The chain employs TRBV27 and TRBJ2-1, with 8 positions matching TRBD1. The CDR3 is made up of 12 amino acids. Germline V gene lookup returns CDR1 MNHEY and CDR2 SMNVEV (reference sequence). V was clipped by 8 bases and J by 5 bases; unmatched bases: 2. The CDR3 sequence: CASSDRDNEQFF. The CDR3 DNA follows: TGTGCCAGCTCGGACAGGGACAATGAGCAGTTCTTC.

The CDR3 DNA sequence: TGCGCCAGCAGTGGACCGGCTAGCGGATCGTACGAGCAGTACTTC. Protein: CASSGPASGSYEQYF. J is TRBJ2-7 and V is TRBV10-1; 7 nucleotides line up with TRBD2. The germline V gene encodes CDR1 WNHNN and CDR2 SYGVQD (reference sequence). The CDR3 length is 15 residues. The J segment lost 4 bases and the V segment lost 4 bases, leaving 10 bases of the junction unmatched.

This chain links TRBV4-3 with TRBJ2-1; 11 nucleotides agree with TRBD1. J gave up 3 bases and V 0 bases, and 7 bases lay outside the gene matches. The CDR3 is made up of 18 amino acids. In germline, CDR1 is LGHNA, CDR2 YSLEER. The CDR3 protein is CASSQDLGDRGNYNEQFF. The CDR3 DNA is TGCGCCAGCAGCCAAGATCTAGGGGACAGGGGGAACTACAATGAGCAGTTCTTC.

This clone was counted a few times. The rearrangement uses TRBV5-5 and TRBJ1-4; D not certain. CDR1 is SGHKS, CDR2 YYEKEE, per germline (reference sequence). This CDR3 is 14 amino acids long. V shed 0 bases and J shed 4 bases, with 7 bases lying between them. For the CDR3, the DNA is TGTGCCAGCAGCTTGGGGTGGGATAATGAAAAACTGTTTTTT. This codes for CASSLGWDNEKLFF.

This chain connects TRBV11-2 to TRBJ2-7, with 9 nucleotides matching TRBD2. J lost 4 bases, V lost 5 bases, and 9 bases had no gene match. CDR1 is SGHAT, CDR2 FQNNGV, per germline. The CDR3 spans 15 residues. The CDR3: CASSAPGLAGYEQYF. CDR3 in DNA: TGTGCCAGCAGCGCCCCGGGACTAGCAGGGTACGAGCAGTACTTC.

This sequence joins TRBV7-9 and TRBJ1-2; D gene uncertain. The V end lost 6 bases, the J end lost 8 bases, and 16 bases lay between the germline ends. This CDR3 region has 13 residues. Germline lookup yields CDR1 SEHNR and CDR2 FQNEAQ (reference sequence). CDR3 nucleotide sequence: TGTGCCAGCAGGACGATTACCGGGTCCGGCTACACCTTC. It translates to CASRTITGSGYTF.

The chain carries TRBV5-4 and TRBJ2-7; D tentatively reads TRBD1 or TRBD2 (6 bases each). With 3 bases removed from V and 2 bases from J, the gap between germline ends came to 9 bases. From germline, CDR1 is SGHNT and CDR2 YYREEE (reference sequence). The CDR3 runs to 13 residues. The CDR3 bases are TGTGCCAGCAGCTCGGGGGCAGCCTACGAGCAGTACTTC. Translated, it gives CASSSGAAYEQYF.

In this sample, this clone turned up once. CDR3 residues: CATSSHSYGYTF. CDR3 nucleotide sequence: TGTGCCACCAGCAGCCACAGCTATGGCTACACCTTC. The rearrangement uses TRBV15 and TRBJ1-2; D not certain. CDR1 is LNHNV, CDR2 YYDKDF, per germline (reference sequence). The CDR3 has 12 residues. The germline V and J ends were trimmed by 3 bases and 4 bases, with 6 bases remaining between them.

This clone was recorded only once. The V gene is TRBV29-1, the J gene TRBJ2-3; unclear D gene. The CDR3 is 12 residues long. With 3 bases removed from V and 3 bases from J, the gap between germline ends came to 7 bases. CDR1 SQVTM and CDR2 ANQGSEA come from the germline V gene. In DNA, the CDR3 is TGCAGCGTTGATGGTGGGACAGATACGCAGTATTTT. Its protein is CSVDGGTDTQYF.

The chain uses TRBV13 and TRBJ1-1; D is perhaps TRBD1 (5 bases). Trimming removed 6 bases at V and 6 bases at J, with 20 bases between. Germline CDR1 and CDR2: PRHDT and FYEKMQ (reference sequence). CDR3 length equals 15 residues. The DNA for the CDR3 is TGTGCCAGCAGTTCAAATGGGGCCCTCGGGCCTGAAGCTTTCTTT. This encodes CASSSNGALGPEAFF. The whole variable domain, filled in from reference TRBV13 and TRBJ1-1, reads AAGVIQSPRHLIKEKRETATLKCYPIPRHDTVYWYQQGPGQDPQFLISFYEKMQSDKGSIPDRFSAQQFSDYHSELNMSSLELGDSALYFCASSSNGALGPEAFFGQGTRLTVV.

A word on this clone: A junction end diverges from the germline sequence, so it may reflect a read error. V gene TRBV13 combines with J gene TRBJ2-3; D might be TRBD1 (5 bases). Per germline, CDR1 PRHDT and CDR2 FYEKMQ (reference sequence). This CDR3 spans 15 amino acids. The CDR3 sequence is CASSLGEGRTDTQYF. In nucleotides, the CDR3 is TGTGCCAGCAGCCTAGGGGAAGGACGCACAGATACGCAGTATTTT.

This clone has just one count. The chain is built from TRBV10-3 and TRBJ2-7; 7 nucleotides align to TRBD1. Germline CDR1 reads ENHRY; CDR2 reads SYGVKD. This CDR3 is built from 12 residues. Trimming at V came to 6 bases and at J to 3 bases, leaving 2 bases not matched to a gene. CDR3 loop: CAIRAGGYEQYF. The CDR3 region has the DNA TGTGCCATCAGGGCAGGGGGCTACGAGCAGTACTTC.